Presented here are 3 T cell receptor beta chains from one specimen sequenced in a study of cytomegalovirus exposure and HLA in healthy donors (dated by TCRdb to 2016 to 2017). Library construction relied on the immunoSEQ multiplex PCR assay. The multiplex PCR relied on a mix of 60 forward primers for TCR Vbeta segments and 13 reverse primers for TCR Jbeta segments. Here the immuneACCESS table is served through TCRdb, limited to in-frame sequences with V and J called. Missing clones are a known gap in these copies; in checked studies unresolved V genes cover under half, and the rest lacks a known reason. For this sample, the table gives under 250,000 clones. The top ten clonotypes cover about 1% of the sample. The sequencing sample was made of PBMCs. Source of these receptors: a girl aged 2 to 10 in good health and CMV-seropositive.

The V gene is TRBV28, the J gene TRBJ2-1; D possibly corresponds to TRBD2 (6 bases). The V end was cut by 10 bases, the J end by 0 bases, with 13 bases between. The germline gives CDR1 MDHEN, CDR2 SYDVKM. The CDR3 has 14 amino acids. In DNA form, the CDR3 reads TGTGCCACCTTCTCCGGGGGCTCCTACAATGAGCAGTTCTTC. It translates to CATFSGGSYNEQFF.

The chain uses TRBV19 and TRBJ2-1, with 9 bases that match TRBD1. This CDR3 spans 13 amino acids. In germline, CDR1 is LNHDA, CDR2 SQIVND (reference sequence). V trimming: 7 bases; J trimming: 8 bases; junction bases outside the gene matches: 6. The CDR3 region is CASKSTGGHEQFF. DNA for the CDR3: TGTGCCAGTAAGTCGACAGGGGGACATGAGCAGTTCTTC.

The chain has TRBV7-2 and TRBJ2-1; tentative D call: TRBD2 (6 bases). The CDR3 loop spans 13 amino acids. The V end lost 0 bases, the J end lost 14 bases, and 14 bases lay between the germline ends. CDR1 and CDR2 from the germline V gene are SGHTA and FQGNSA. The CDR3 spells CASSLAWGVEKFF. CDR3 bases: TGTGCCAGCAGCTTAGCGTGGGGGGTCGAGAAGTTCTTC.